This T cell receptor (beta chain) was sequenced during a study of T-cell memory formation after mild COVID-19 (dated by TCRdb to about 2021). About the investigation overall: TCR sequence clusters from the two donors were largely donor specific. T-cell clones expanding and contracting after mild COVID-19 in two donors were tracked by longitudinal TCRalpha and TCRbeta repertoire sequencing. Two young, previously healthy adult volunteers made up the cohort, one male and one female. General conclusions and limits of the study: Some responding clones were found in pre-infection memory, which suggests that pre-existing cross-reactive memory T cells took part in the SARS-CoV-2 response. Clones that contracted from day 15 to 85 showed balanced CD4/CD8 phenotypes, whereas a second wave of clones that expanded from day 15 to 37 leaned towards CD4+. Contracting CD4+ clones were located mainly in the CM and EM memory subsets, whereas CD8+ clones were found to be enriched in EMRA. SARS-CoV-2 specificity of the second-wave clones peaking on day 37 was not confirmed. Only a couple of mild cases were covered by the study, and larger cohorts that include severe cases with pre-infection samples were considered necessary.

V gives up 7 bases and J gives up 10 bases, and the segment between their germline ends measures 17 bases. From cysteine to phenylalanine, the CDR3 is 14 amino acids long. The only DNA kept is the CDR3, 42 bases in frame from the first base. The germline V gene supplies CDR1 SGHTA and CDR2 FQGNSA. TCRdb records Illumina NovaSeq 6000 as the sequencer. cDNA libraries for TCRalpha and TCRbeta were prepared by 5'RACE using constant-segment primers, with sample barcodes and unique molecular identifiers added. Trizol reagent was used to extract RNA from every sample. Libraries were amplified in two PCR steps, with a second sample barcode and Illumina TruSeq adapters added in the second step. Sequencing of the libraries was done on an Illumina NovaSeq, producing 2 x 150 bp paired-end reads. On the study's bioinformatics: With migec v1.2.7, reads were demultiplexed and then collapsed into UMI-guided consensus sequences. Using mixcr v2.1.11, UMI consensuses were aligned to TRA and TRB V and J templates and then assembled into clonotypes. A clonotype was counted as expanded or contracted only if both edgeR and NoisET called the change significant, with noise models trained on biological replicates. edgeR calls used a false discovery rate-adjusted p below 0.01 and a log2 fold-change threshold of 1. PCA with hierarchical clustering of max-normalized trajectories of the 1000 most abundant clonotypes was used as exploratory dynamics analysis. The CD4 or CD8 phenotype of responding clones was assigned using the separately sequenced CD4+ and CD8+ repertoires. TCRdb reran the public reads through fastp at Q25 and MiXCR, keeping productive beta chains. Each entry is one CDR3 protein sequence, shown with its most common DNA and genes. The V and J calls and clone size come from TCRdb's table, not from the authors' own analysis. The sample includes under 350,000 distinct CDR3 sequences, with 15% to 20% observed a single time. The ten most abundant clones make up roughly 23% of the sample.

Ficoll-Paque density gradient centrifugation was the method used to isolate PBMCs. For this clonotype: Its antigen target is currently unknown. No much larger clonotype is one base removed from it; base qualities were not supplied.

The sample was PBMCs or a T cell subset sorted from them (not recorded which). The TCR comes from a young man who had mild COVID-19 (a few samples of this study predate the infection). The sample titles of this study are shuffled in the database, so cell type and time point are left out; the donor was told from shared clones. Recombination joined TRBV7-2 with TRBJ1-6; the D gene identity is not certain. The encoded CDR3 is CASTAVGFPSPLHF. In nucleotide form, the sequence is TGTGCCAGCACCGCCGTGGGGTTTCCATCACCCCTCCACTTT.